The present TCR beta chain was sequenced within a study of blood T cell repertoires in COVID-19. Trimming at V came to 3 bases and at J to 6 bases, leaving 2 bases not matched to a gene. CDR3 length: 12 residues. Germline V gives CDR1 SGHKS, CDR2 YYEKEE (reference sequence). The table lists this clone with a few counts. Profiling relied on immunoSEQ multiplex PCR, and the TCRdb table lists in-frame clones only, not all of them. This sample yields 140,000 to 150,000 clones, of which 79% are seen a single time; over 7% belongs to the top ten. The sample taken for sequencing was peripheral blood. The chain combines TRBV5-5 with TRBJ2-5; 7 bases match TRBD2. This TCR was sampled from a middle-aged man with active or convalescent COVID-19. As DNA, the CDR3 is TGTGCCAGCAGCTGGGGGGGACAGACCCAGTACTTC. Protein: CASSWGGQTQYF. Full variable domain (outside the CDR3, taken from reference TRBV5-5 and TRBJ2-5): DAGVTQSPTHLIKTRGQQVTLRCSPISGHKSVSWYQQVLGQGPQFIFQYYEKEERGRGNFPDRFSARQFPNYSSELNVNALLLGDSALYLCASSWGGQTQYFGPGTRLLVL.